These T cell receptor beta chains were read from a single sample in a study of beta chain features in type 1 diabetes. TCRdb's copy holds only in-frame clones and misses some; the assay was immunoSEQ multiplex PCR. The table has 850,000 to 900,000 clones, roughly 15% seen once. The sample comprised naive CD4+ T cells from blood. These receptors originate from a woman under 30 in good health. Both conserved end residues are trimmed from each CDR3.

cdr3_aa j_call v_call
ASKQGRTAGELF TRBJ2-2 TRBV2
ASSLRTSAPGGTQY TRBJ2-5 TRBV7-2
ASRVGTRNGYT TRBJ1-2 TRBV28
ASRRRLGTDTQY TRBJ2-3 TRBV28
ASILGVDSSGTGELF TRBJ2-2 TRBV11-2
ASSAGLHSYEQY TRBJ2-7 TRBV6-5
ASSLGGYGEQY TRBJ2-7 TRBV7-2
ASSIRFDRAQQPQH TRBJ1-5 TRBV19
ASSLRHRAQNEQY TRBJ2-7 TRBV27
ASSRDNSYEQY TRBJ2-7 TRBV18
ASSLAGRPETQY TRBJ2-5 TRBV11-2
ASSFRESTDTQY TRBJ2-3 TRBV5-4
ASSYGWGEQF TRBJ2-1 TRBV28
ASSMGSHEQF TRBJ2-1 TRBV19
ASSLGTGKSNEQY TRBJ2-7 TRBV7-6
ASSLTGASNQPQH TRBJ1-5 TRBV6-5
ASSQTGAGTEAF TRBJ1-1 TRBV18
SVGTDTQY TRBJ2-3 TRBV29-1
AINKSPGTADTQY TRBJ2-3 TRBV10-3
AISSSSYEQY TRBJ2-7 TRBV10-3
ASPRGSSTDTQY TRBJ2-3 TRBV6-6
ASSPATSYGYT TRBJ1-2 TRBV27
ASRPETGRGTEAF TRBJ1-1 TRBV2
ASSFGRDWSTDTQY TRBJ2-3 TRBV7-9
ASNQGARETQY TRBJ2-5 TRBV6-1
ASSIEIAAYNEQF TRBJ2-1 TRBV19
ASSYGGANRGETQY TRBJ2-5 TRBV11-1
ASSRMNEKLF TRBJ1-4 TRBV4-2
ASSEEGRFKGYT TRBJ1-2 TRBV2
ASSFDLGDTQY TRBJ2-3 TRBV7-6
ASSMALSGANVLT TRBJ2-6 TRBV19
ASSEETSGRGWANVLT TRBJ2-6 TRBV6-1
ASSQGQGDQPQH TRBJ1-5 TRBV4-3
ASSPRGVNTEAF TRBJ1-1 TRBV5-6
ASSLLTVTGGNYGYT TRBJ1-2 TRBV5-1
ASQQGNTEAF TRBJ1-1 TRBV18
ASSTHPSQPQH TRBJ1-5 TRBV19
ASSHSSGVPEQF TRBJ2-1 TRBV4-2
ASSVAPTGSYEQY TRBJ2-7 TRBV11-2
ATSRVGLAGGPANTGELF TRBJ2-2 TRBV15
ASKGDAYEQY TRBJ2-7 TRBV6-5
ASSLSSYEQY TRBJ2-7 TRBV7-2
ASSTNSAGANVLT TRBJ2-6 TRBV7-3
ASSLSHGVTDTQY TRBJ2-3 TRBV9
ASSIWQGGEQY TRBJ2-7 TRBV19
ASSPYRGNRSNEQF TRBJ2-1 TRBV19
ASSFILFSGANTGELF TRBJ2-2 TRBV7-9
ASSLARLQRENYNEQF TRBJ2-1 TRBV7-9
ASSPAGLYNEQF TRBJ2-1 TRBV5-1
ASSVGADTGAETQY TRBJ2-5 TRBV9
ASSWRRTAYEQY TRBJ2-7 TRBV5-8
ASSRRQGPLSEAF TRBJ1-1 TRBV7-9
ASSPGQGAQETQY TRBJ2-5 TRBV11-3
ASSLGQGGEQY TRBJ2-7 TRBV28
ASSLGYHPLAGGDTQY TRBJ2-3 TRBV11-2
ASSRVGQGKTDTQY TRBJ2-3 TRBV27
ASSLMLASDNEQF TRBJ2-1 TRBV5-1
ASSRKRSVLAGDGNEQF TRBJ2-1 TRBV7-9
ASSYSATNEKLF TRBJ1-4 TRBV6-5